This TCR beta chain was profiled in a study of cytomegalovirus exposure and HLA in healthy donors. V gave up 1 base and J gave up 5 bases, with 11 bases separating them. CDR1 MGHRA and CDR2 YSYEKL come from the germline V gene. The CDR3 runs to 14 residues. Data came from immunoSEQ multiplex PCR; TCRdb stores just in-frame clones and leaves some out. This table has around 63,000 clones, roughly 95% appearing once. Specimen: PBMCs. This sequence was found in a woman younger than 35 in good health and CMV-seronegative. The chain has TRBV4-1 and TRBJ2-5; D unclear. The CDR3 DNA sequence: TGCGCCAGCAGCCAAGGTCGAGCCTGGGAGACCCAGTACTTC. Its protein product is CASSQGRAWETQYF.